This record covers a single T cell receptor (beta chain). Its specificity is not known. Sequencing was performed with immunoSEQ multiplex PCR; in TCRdb, only in-frame clones are kept and a portion is missing. This repertoire shows about 79,000 clones, over 75% found once; its top ten account for roughly a fifth. V trimming: 5 bases; J trimming: 2 bases; junction bases outside the gene matches: 2. Germline V gene data show CDR1 as LNHDA and CDR2 as SQIVND (reference sequence). CDR3 length equals 14 residues. These data come from a study of T cell responses to AZD1222 COVID-19 vaccine. Study results and caveats: Every sample of the repertoires postdated the peak T cell response. Across spike, vaccine-associated CD4 TCRs were found, dominant at 160-218 and 743-854. Nearly half of spike-specific TCRs reportedly target unmutated variant regions.

The starting material was peripheral blood, obtained on day 0 of AZD1222 vaccination. The chain employs TRBV19 and TRBJ2-7; 11 bases agree with TRBD1. The TCR originated in an adult in good health. The DNA for the CDR3 is TGTGCCAGTAGTTTGGGACAGGGGGCCTACGAGCAGTACTTC. Translating it yields CASSLGQGAYEQYF.